The rows below give T cell receptor beta chains drawn from one sample of a study of CD8 T cells in ankylosing spondylitis. Each CDR3 protein is one row after TCRdb ran MiXCR on the 5' RACE reads. There are 390,000 or so distinct CDR3 sequences in the sample; 20% to 25% occur only once, and 15% to 20% lies in the top ten. The sequenced material came from blood, either unsorted or a sorted T cell fraction (not recorded which). Source of these receptors: a male donor with ankylosing spondylitis. Each CDR3 is given with its conserved first and last residue. The order of the fields is J gene, V gene, D gene, clone size, CDR3 protein, CDR3 DNA. A D gene is named only where the DNA matches it firmly. Size tells how often a clone was seen (once, few, many) or the class of an expanded clone, and some rows leave it out.

J gene: TRBJ2-1
V gene: TRBV7-7
D gene: -
clone size: -
CDR3 protein: CASSASGDRVVHNEQFF
CDR3 DNA: TGTGCTAGCAGCGCTAGCGGGGACAGGGTAGTGCACAATGAGCAGTTCTTC

J gene: TRBJ2-1
V gene: TRBV24-1
D gene: TRBD2
clone size: -
CDR3 protein: CATSDRLAVSSYNEQFF
CDR3 DNA: TGTGCCACCAGTGACCGACTAGCGGTAAGCTCCTACAATGAGCAGTTCTTC

J gene: TRBJ1-1
V gene: TRBV9
D gene: -
clone size: -
CDR3 protein: CASSVVSPEDGRGAFF
CDR3 DNA: TGTGCCAGCAGCGTAGTAAGTCCGGAGGACGGGCGAGGAGCTTTCTTT

J gene: TRBJ2-5
V gene: TRBV9
D gene: -
clone size: -
CDR3 protein: CASSVDGRRETQYF
CDR3 DNA: TGTGCCAGCAGCGTAGACGGAAGGCGAGAGACCCAGTACTTC

J gene: TRBJ1-1
V gene: TRBV5-1
D gene: TRBD1
clone size: few
CDR3 protein: CASRGQGTEAFF
CDR3 DNA: TGCGCCAGCAGGGGACAGGGGACTGAAGCTTTCTTT

J gene: TRBJ2-7
V gene: TRBV10-3
D gene: TRBD2
clone size: few
CDR3 protein: CAISLAGEDEQYF
CDR3 DNA: TGTGCCATCAGTCTAGCGGGAGAGGACGAGCAGTACTTC

J gene: TRBJ2-3
V gene: TRBV20-1
D gene: TRBD2
clone size: many
CDR3 protein: CSANGLAGGPSDTQYF
CDR3 DNA: TGCAGTGCCAACGGACTAGCGGGAGGGCCATCAGATACGCAGTATTTT

J gene: TRBJ2-6
V gene: TRBV10-3
D gene: TRBD1
clone size: -
CDR3 protein: CAITTTGAGANVLTF
CDR3 DNA: TGTGCCATCACCACTACAGGGGCTGGGGCCAACGTCCTGACTTTC

J gene: TRBJ1-2
V gene: TRBV12-3/TRBV12-4
D gene: -
clone size: -
CDR3 protein: CASSGQPYGYTF
CDR3 DNA: TGTGCCAGCAGTGGACAGCCCTATGGCTACACCTTC

J gene: TRBJ2-3
V gene: TRBV12-3/TRBV12-4
D gene: -
clone size: few
CDR3 protein: CASRVGAARNTQYF
CDR3 DNA: TGTGCCAGCAGGGTGGGCGCTGCCCGAAATACGCAGTATTTT

J gene: TRBJ1-1
V gene: TRBV7-2
D gene: -
clone size: -
CDR3 protein: CASSLARQFTEAFF
CDR3 DNA: TGTGCCAGCAGCTTAGCGCGCCAGTTCACTGAAGCTTTCTTT

J gene: TRBJ1-2
V gene: TRBV4-3
D gene: -
clone size: few
CDR3 protein: CASSQSGGVSYGYTF
CDR3 DNA: TGCGCCAGCAGCCAAAGTGGTGGGGTCTCCTATGGCTACACCTTC

J gene: TRBJ1-4
V gene: TRBV7-8
D gene: -
clone size: -
CDR3 protein: CASSPVPGNEKLFF
CDR3 DNA: TGTGCCAGCAGCCCCGTCCCGGGCAATGAAAAACTGTTTTTT

J gene: TRBJ2-1
V gene: TRBV20-1
D gene: TRBD2
clone size: few
CDR3 protein: CSARSGRATFYNEQFF
CDR3 DNA: TGCAGTGCTAGAAGCGGGAGGGCGACATTTTACAATGAGCAGTTCTTC

J gene: TRBJ2-7
V gene: TRBV4-1
D gene: -
clone size: many
CDR3 protein: CASSLEDTGLSEQYF
CDR3 DNA: TGCGCCAGCAGCCTAGAGGACACCGGGCTAAGCGAGCAGTACTTC

J gene: TRBJ2-1
V gene: TRBV6-1
D gene: TRBD1
clone size: few
CDR3 protein: CASRWTGGQDEQFF
CDR3 DNA: TGTGCCAGCAGGTGGACAGGGGGCCAAGATGAGCAGTTCTTC

J gene: TRBJ2-3
V gene: TRBV11-3
D gene: -
clone size: -
CDR3 protein: CASSPEAGSTDTQYF
CDR3 DNA: TGTGCCAGCAGCCCAGAGGCGGGGAGCACAGATACGCAGTATTTT

J gene: TRBJ1-2
V gene: TRBV12-3/TRBV12-4
D gene: -
clone size: -
CDR3 protein: CASSLAQDTGYGYTF
CDR3 DNA: TGTGCCAGCAGTTTAGCGCAAGATACAGGCTATGGCTACACCTTC

J gene: TRBJ2-3
V gene: TRBV6-2/TRBV6-3
D gene: -
clone size: -
CDR3 protein: CASSYSGVDTQYF
CDR3 DNA: TGTGCCAGCAGTTACTCGGGGGTTGATACGCAGTATTTT

J gene: TRBJ2-7
V gene: TRBV27
D gene: -
clone size: few
CDR3 protein: CASSPRAGRGSYEQYF
CDR3 DNA: TGTGCCAGCAGTCCGCGGGCGGGCAGGGGCTCCTACGAGCAGTACTTC

J gene: TRBJ1-2
V gene: TRBV7-9
D gene: TRBD1
clone size: few
CDR3 protein: CASSWDSTGYGYTF
CDR3 DNA: TGTGCCAGCAGCTGGGACAGTACCGGCTATGGCTACACCTTC

J gene: TRBJ1-2
V gene: TRBV5-1
D gene: TRBD1
clone size: -
CDR3 protein: CASSWTGENYGYTF
CDR3 DNA: TGCGCCAGCAGTTGGACAGGGGAGAACTATGGCTACACCTTC

J gene: TRBJ1-1
V gene: TRBV2
D gene: -
clone size: -
CDR3 protein: CASSVQGMTEAFF
CDR3 DNA: TGTGCCAGCAGTGTCCAGGGGATGACTGAAGCTTTCTTT

J gene: TRBJ2-1
V gene: TRBV5-6
D gene: -
clone size: few
CDR3 protein: CASSQLISSYNEQFF
CDR3 DNA: TGTGCCAGCAGCCAGCTTATCAGCTCCTACAATGAGCAGTTCTTC